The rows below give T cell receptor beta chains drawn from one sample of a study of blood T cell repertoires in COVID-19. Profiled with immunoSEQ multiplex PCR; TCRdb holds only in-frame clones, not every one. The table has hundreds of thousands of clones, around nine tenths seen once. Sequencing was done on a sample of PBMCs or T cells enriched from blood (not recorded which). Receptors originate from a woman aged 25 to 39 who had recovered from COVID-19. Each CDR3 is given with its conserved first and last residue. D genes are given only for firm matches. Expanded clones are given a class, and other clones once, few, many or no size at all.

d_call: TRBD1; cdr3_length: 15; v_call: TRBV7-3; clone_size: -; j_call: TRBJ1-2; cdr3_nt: TGTGCCAGCAGCCTCGCCGGACAGGGGATATATGGCTACACCTTC; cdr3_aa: CASSLAGQGIYGYTF
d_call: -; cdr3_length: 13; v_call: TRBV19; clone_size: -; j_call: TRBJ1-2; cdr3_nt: TGTGCCAGTCGGCTAGGGGGTAACTATGGCTACACCTTC; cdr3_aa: CASRLGGNYGYTF
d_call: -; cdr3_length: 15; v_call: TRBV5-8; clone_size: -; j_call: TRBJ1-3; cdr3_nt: TGTGCCAGCAGCTTGTTCTTCCCGTCGGGAAACACCATATATTTT; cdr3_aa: CASSLFFPSGNTIYF
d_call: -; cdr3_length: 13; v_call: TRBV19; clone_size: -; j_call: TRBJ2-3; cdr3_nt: TGTGCCAGTGGCGGGACAGGCACAGATACGCAGTATTTT; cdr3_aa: CASGGTGTDTQYF
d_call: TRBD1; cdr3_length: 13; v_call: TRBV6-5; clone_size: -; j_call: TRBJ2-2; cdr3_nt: TGTGCCAGCCAGGGGGCGAACACCGGGGAGCTGTTTTTT; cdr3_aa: CASQGANTGELFF
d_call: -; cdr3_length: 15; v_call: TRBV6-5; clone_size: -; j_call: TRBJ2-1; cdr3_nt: TGTGCCAGCAGCCCCGGGCCAGGGCACAACAATGAGCAGTTCTTC; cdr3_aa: CASSPGPGHNNEQFF
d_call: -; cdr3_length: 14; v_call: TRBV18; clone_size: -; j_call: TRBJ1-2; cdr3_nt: TGTGCCAGCTCACCACGGCAGGGTGACTATGGCTACACCTTC; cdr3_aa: CASSPRQGDYGYTF
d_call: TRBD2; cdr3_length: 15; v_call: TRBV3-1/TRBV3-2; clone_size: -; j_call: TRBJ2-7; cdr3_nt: TGTGCCAGCAGCCCGGGACTAGCGGCCTCCTACGAGCAGTACTTC; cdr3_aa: CASSPGLAASYEQYF
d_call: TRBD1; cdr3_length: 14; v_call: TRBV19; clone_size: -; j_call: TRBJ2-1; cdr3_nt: TGTGCCAGTAGTTCCCGGACAGGGGGAAATGAGCAGTTCTTC; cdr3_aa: CASSSRTGGNEQFF
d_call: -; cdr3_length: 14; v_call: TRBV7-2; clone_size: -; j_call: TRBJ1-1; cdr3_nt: TGTGCCAGCAGCCGGCGGGGGGGAATTGCTGAAGCTTTCTTT; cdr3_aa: CASSRRGGIAEAFF
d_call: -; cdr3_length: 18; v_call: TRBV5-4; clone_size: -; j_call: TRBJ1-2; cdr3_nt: TGTGCCAGCAGCTCGCGGACGTCGGGGGGTATCTCTAGAAATGGCTACACCTTC; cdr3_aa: CASSSRTSGGISRNGYTF
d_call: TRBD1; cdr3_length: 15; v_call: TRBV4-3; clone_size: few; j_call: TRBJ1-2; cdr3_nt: TGCGCCAGCAGCCAAGGGTTTGACAGGGGCTATGGCTACACCTTC; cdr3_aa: CASSQGFDRGYGYTF
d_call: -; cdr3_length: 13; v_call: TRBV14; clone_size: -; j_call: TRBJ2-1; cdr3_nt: TGTGCCAGCAGCGTCCAGCCCGGGACAGAGCAGTTCTTC; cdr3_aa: CASSVQPGTEQFF
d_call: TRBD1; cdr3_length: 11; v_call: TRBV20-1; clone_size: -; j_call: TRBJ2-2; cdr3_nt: TGCAGTGCCCCGGACAGGGGGGAGCTGTTTTTT; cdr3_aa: CSAPDRGELFF
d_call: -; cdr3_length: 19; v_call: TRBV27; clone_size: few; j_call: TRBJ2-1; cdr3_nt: TGTGCCAGCAGTTCCTTTAGGAGGCGACCGACGAGCTCCTACAATGAGCAGTTCTTC; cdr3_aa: CASSSFRRRPTSSYNEQFF
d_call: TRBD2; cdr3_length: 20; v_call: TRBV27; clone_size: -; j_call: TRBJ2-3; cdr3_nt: TGTGCCAGCAGTTTACTTGGGGGGCAGGTAGAGGGACTAGGCACAGATACGCAGTATTTT; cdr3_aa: CASSLLGGQVEGLGTDTQYF
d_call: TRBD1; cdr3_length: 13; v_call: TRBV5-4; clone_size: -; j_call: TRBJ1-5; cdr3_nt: TGTGCCAGCAGCTTAGACAGGGAACAGCCCCAGCATTTT; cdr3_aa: CASSLDREQPQHF
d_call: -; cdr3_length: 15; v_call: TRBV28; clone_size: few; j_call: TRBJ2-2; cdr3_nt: TGTGCCACCGGAGGGCGGGCGATCGCCACCGGGGAGCTGTTTTTT; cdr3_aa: CATGGRAIATGELFF
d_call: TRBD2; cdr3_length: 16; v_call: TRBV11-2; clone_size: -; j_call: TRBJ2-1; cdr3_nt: TGTGCCAGCAGCGCAACCCTAGCGGGAGGTATCGATGAGCAGTTCTTC; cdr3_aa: CASSATLAGGIDEQFF
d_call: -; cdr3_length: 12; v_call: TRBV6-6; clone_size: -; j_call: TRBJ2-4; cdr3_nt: TGTGCCAGCAGTCCGGACAGAAACATTCAGTACTTC; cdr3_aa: CASSPDRNIQYF
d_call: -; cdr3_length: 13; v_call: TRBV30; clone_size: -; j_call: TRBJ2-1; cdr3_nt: TGTGCCTGGAGCTCTGACAGCTACAATGAGCAGTTCTTC; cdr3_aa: CAWSSDSYNEQFF
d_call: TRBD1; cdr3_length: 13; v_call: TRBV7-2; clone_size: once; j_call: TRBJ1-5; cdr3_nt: TGTGCCAGCAGCTCCGGGGACAGGCAGCCCCAGCATTTT; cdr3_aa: CASSSGDRQPQHF
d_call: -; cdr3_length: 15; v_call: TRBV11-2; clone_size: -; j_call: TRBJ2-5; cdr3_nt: TGTGCCAGCAGCTACCAGACGGACTCATGGGAGACCCAGTACTTC; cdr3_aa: CASSYQTDSWETQYF
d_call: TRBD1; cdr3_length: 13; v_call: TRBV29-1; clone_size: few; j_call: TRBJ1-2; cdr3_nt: TGCAGCGTAGGACGACAGGGACGTGGCGGCTACACCTTC; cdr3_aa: CSVGRQGRGGYTF
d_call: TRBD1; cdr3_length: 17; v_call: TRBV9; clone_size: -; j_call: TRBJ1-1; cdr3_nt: TGTGCCAGCAGCCGATTACCGGGACAGGCAGGAAACACTGAAGCTTTCTTT; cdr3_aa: CASSRLPGQAGNTEAFF
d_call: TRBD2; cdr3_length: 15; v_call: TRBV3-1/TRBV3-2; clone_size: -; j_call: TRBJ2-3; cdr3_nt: TGTGCCAGCAGTGGGGACTATGGTCGAGCAGATACGCAGTATTTT; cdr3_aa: CASSGDYGRADTQYF
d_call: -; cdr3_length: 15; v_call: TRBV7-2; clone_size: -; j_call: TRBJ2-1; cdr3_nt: TGTGCCAGCAGCCCCAGGGGTACTACTCCCAATGAGCAGTTCTTC; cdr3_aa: CASSPRGTTPNEQFF
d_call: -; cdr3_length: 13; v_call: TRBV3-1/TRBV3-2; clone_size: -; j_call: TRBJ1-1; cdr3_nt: TGTGCCAGCAGCTCCCGTAGGGGGAGGGCTGCTTTCTTT; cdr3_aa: CASSSRRGRAAFF
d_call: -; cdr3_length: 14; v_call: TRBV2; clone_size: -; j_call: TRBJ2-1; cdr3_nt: TGTGCCAGTGTCAGGGGGGAAGCCTACAATGAGCAGTTCTTC; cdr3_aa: CASVRGEAYNEQFF
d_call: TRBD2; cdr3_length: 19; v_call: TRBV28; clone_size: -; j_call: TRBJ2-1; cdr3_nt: TGTGCCAGCAGTTTTATGACCGGTAGCGGGAGGGGCTCCTACAATGAGCAGTTCTTC; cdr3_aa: CASSFMTGSGRGSYNEQFF
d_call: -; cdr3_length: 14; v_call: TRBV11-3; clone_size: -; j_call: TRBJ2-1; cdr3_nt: TGTGCCAGCAGCCAGGGACTCCAAGGAAATGAGCAGTTCTTC; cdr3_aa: CASSQGLQGNEQFF
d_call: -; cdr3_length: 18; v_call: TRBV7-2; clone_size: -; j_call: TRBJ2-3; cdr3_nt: TGTGCCAGCAGCTTAGGTCCCTCGTTCCTGAGGGTCACAGATACGCAGTATTTT; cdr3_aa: CASSLGPSFLRVTDTQYF
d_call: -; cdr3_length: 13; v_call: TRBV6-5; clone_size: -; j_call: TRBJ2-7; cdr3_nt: TGTGCCAGCAGCCTTACTATCTTCCACGAGCAGTACTTC; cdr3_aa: CASSLTIFHEQYF
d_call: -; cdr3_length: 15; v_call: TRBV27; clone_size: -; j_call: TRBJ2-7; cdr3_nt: TGTGCCAGCAGTTTTCGTGGGGAGAGCTCCTACGAGCAGTACTTC; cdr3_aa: CASSFRGESSYEQYF
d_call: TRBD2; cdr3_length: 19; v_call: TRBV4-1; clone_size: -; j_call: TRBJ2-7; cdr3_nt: TGCGCCAGCAGCCAAGTCAGGACTAGCGGGAGAGTGGGGTTCTCTGAGCAGTACTTC; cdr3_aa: CASSQVRTSGRVGFSEQYF
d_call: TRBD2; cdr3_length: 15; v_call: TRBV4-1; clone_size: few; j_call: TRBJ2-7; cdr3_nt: TGCGCCAGCAGCCACGGACTAGCGGGAGGAAACGAGCAGTACTTC; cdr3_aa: CASSHGLAGGNEQYF
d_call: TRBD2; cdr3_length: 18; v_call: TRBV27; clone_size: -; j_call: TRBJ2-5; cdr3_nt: TGTGCCAGCAGCCCTACTGGGGGGCTAGCGGGTGATAAAGAGACCCAGTACTTC; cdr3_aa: CASSPTGGLAGDKETQYF
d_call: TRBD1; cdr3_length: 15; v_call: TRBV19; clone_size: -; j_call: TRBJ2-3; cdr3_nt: TGTGCCAGTCTCGGGACAGGGGACGAGACAGATACGCAGTATTTT; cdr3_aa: CASLGTGDETDTQYF
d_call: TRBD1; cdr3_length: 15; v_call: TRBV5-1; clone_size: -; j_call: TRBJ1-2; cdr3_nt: TGCGCCAGCAGCTATATTCCCGGGACAGGTGAGGGCTACACCTTC; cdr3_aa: CASSYIPGTGEGYTF
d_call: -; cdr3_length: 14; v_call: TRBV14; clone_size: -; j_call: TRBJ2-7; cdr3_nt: TGTGCCAGCAGCCTTTTAGCACCATACTACGAGCAGTACTTC; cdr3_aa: CASSLLAPYYEQYF
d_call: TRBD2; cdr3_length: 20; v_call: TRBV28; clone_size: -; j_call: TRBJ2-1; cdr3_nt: TGTGCCAGCAGCCCCCTCGGAGGGGCGGGAGGAATACGACTCTACAATGAGCAGTTCTTC; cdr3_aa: CASSPLGGAGGIRLYNEQFF
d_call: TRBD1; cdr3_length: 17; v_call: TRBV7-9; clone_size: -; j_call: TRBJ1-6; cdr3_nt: TGTGCCAGCAGCCCAAACCCCGGGACAGGGAATAATTCACCCCTCCACTTT; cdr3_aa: CASSPNPGTGNNSPLHF
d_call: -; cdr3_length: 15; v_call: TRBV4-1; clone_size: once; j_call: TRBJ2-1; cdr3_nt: TGCGCCAGCAGGAGTATAGCGGATACCTACAATGAGCAGTTCTTC; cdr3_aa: CASRSIADTYNEQFF
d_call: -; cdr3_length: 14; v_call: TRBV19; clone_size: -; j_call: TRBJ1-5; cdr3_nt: TGTGCCAGTAGTATAGATCAGGAAGACCAGCCCCAGCATTTT; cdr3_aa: CASSIDQEDQPQHF
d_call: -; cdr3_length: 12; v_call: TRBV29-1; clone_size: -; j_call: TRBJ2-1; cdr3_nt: TGCAGCGTTGATCGGGGGTCCGGTGAGCAGTTCTTC; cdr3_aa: CSVDRGSGEQFF
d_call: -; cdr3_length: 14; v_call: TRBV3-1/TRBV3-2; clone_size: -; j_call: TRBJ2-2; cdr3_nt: TGTGCCAGCAGAGATAGAGTAATCGCCGGGGAGCTGTTTTTT; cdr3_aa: CASRDRVIAGELFF
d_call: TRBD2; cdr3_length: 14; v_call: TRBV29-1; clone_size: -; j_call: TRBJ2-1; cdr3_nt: TGCAGCGTTGCTGGACTAGCGTTAAACAATGAGCAGTTCTTC; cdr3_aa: CSVAGLALNNEQFF
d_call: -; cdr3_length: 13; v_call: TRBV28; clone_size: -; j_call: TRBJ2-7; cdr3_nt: TGTGCCAGCGGGGACTTCACGTCTTACGAGCAGTACTTC; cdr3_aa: CASGDFTSYEQYF
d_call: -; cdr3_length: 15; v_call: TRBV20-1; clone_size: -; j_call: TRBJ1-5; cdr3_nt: TGCAGTGCTAGTGCGGCAGGGCCAATTAATCAGCCCCAGCATTTT; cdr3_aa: CSASAAGPINQPQHF
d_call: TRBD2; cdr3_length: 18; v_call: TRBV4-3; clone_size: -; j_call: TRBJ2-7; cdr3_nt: TGCGCCAGCAGCCAAGATGGACTAGCGGGAGTCCTCTCCTACGAGCAGTACTTC; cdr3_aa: CASSQDGLAGVLSYEQYF